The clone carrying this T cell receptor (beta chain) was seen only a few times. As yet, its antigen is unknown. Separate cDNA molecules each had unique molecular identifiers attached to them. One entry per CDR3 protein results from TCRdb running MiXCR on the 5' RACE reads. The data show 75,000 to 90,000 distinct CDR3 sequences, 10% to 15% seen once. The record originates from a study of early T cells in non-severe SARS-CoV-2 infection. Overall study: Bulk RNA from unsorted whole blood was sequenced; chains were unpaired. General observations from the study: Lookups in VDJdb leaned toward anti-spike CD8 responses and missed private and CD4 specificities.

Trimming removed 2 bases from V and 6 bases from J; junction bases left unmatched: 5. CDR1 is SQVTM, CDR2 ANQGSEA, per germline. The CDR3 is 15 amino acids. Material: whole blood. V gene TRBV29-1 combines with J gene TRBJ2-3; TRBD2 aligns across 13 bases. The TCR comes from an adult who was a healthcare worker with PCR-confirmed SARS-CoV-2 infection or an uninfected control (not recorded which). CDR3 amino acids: CSVESGLAGADTQYF. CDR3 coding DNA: TGCAGCGTTGAAAGTGGACTAGCGGGAGCCGATACGCAGTATTTT.